This TCR beta chain was identified during a study of shared clonotypes between healthy human individuals. In the study overall: There were three CD4 naive, three CD4 memory, two CD8 naive and one CD8 memory plates per donor. Findings of the study overall: Donors were few, which limited the genetic and exposure-history diversity represented. With a handful of donors compared, around 5% of naive CD4 clonotypes were shared.

CDR1 and CDR2 from the germline V gene are WSHSY and SAAADI. V lost 3 bases and J lost 0, with 0 bases in between. This CDR3 spans 11 amino acids. Each subset's genomic DNA was shared equally among a number of immunoSEQ plates. The protocol was immunoSEQ multiplex PCR, while the TCRdb copy is restricted to in-frame clones and leaves out a portion. The table shows some 2,500,000 clones, with 90% to 95% occurring only once. Details on this clone: What it binds is unknown.

The chain employs TRBV10-2 and TRBJ2-7; D remains unclear. Sequenced input: naive CD4+ T cells from PBMCs. Regarding subset: CD45RA+ positively selected. The clonotype comes from a man aged 18 to 35 in good health. Some clones in this sample may be carry-over from other donors' samples. CDR3 DNA sequence: TGCGCCAGCAGTGACTCCTACGAGCAGTACTTC. Translation: CASSDSYEQYF.